This T cell receptor beta chain was identified in a study of cytomegalovirus exposure and HLA in healthy donors. Overall study results and limits: Immune exposure data for these donors was limited to CMV serostatus. Roughly uniform depth of sequencing across donors was assumed in presence/absence analyses.

The PCR contained 60 Vbeta and 13 Jbeta primers. The repertoire was sequenced with immunoSEQ multiplex PCR; TCRdb's copy has only in-frame clones and lacks some. This sample contains approximately 190,000 clones. For this clone: Its specificity is not known.

This receptor was taken from a man aged 30-40 years in good health and CMV-seronegative. The material sequenced was PBMCs.

CDR3 sequence (DNA): TGTGCCAGCAGCCTCGACAGGGAGGTAGATGGCTACACCTTC. It translates to CASSLDREVDGYTF. The chain recombines TRBV7-8 with TRBJ1-2; 7 bases match TRBD1. The CDR3 totals 14 residues. V lost 5 bases, J lost 6 bases, and 9 bases stayed unmatched. Germline-derived CDR1 and CDR2 are SGHVS and FQNEAQ.